This T cell receptor beta chain came from a study of shared clonotypes between healthy human individuals. The CDR3 runs 11 residues. V lost 2 bases, J lost 9 bases, and 7 bases lay in between. Germline V gives CDR1 GTSNPN, CDR2 SVGIG (reference sequence). Repertoires were generated with immunoSEQ multiplex PCR, while TCRdb's copy carries only in-frame clones and drops some. The sample includes hundreds of thousands of clones, approximately 79% seen only once; the top ten take 1.5% to 2%. The sequence derives from a woman aged 25 to 45 in good health. The sequenced sample consisted of memory CD4+ T cells sorted from blood. Documented subset: CD45RA-negative fraction. The rearrangement links TRBV30 to TRBJ2-2; D gene unclear. CDR3 in amino acids: CAWSTLRELFF. The CDR3 nucleotides read TGTGCCTGGAGTACCCTCCGGGAGCTGTTTTTT. Complete variable domain (other parts from reference TRBV30 and TRBJ2-2): SQTIHQWPATLVQPVGSPLSLECTVEGTSNPNLYWYRQAAGRGLQLLFYSVGIGQISSEVPQNLSASRPQDRQFILSSKKLLLSDSGFYLCAWSTLRELFFGEGSRLTVL.